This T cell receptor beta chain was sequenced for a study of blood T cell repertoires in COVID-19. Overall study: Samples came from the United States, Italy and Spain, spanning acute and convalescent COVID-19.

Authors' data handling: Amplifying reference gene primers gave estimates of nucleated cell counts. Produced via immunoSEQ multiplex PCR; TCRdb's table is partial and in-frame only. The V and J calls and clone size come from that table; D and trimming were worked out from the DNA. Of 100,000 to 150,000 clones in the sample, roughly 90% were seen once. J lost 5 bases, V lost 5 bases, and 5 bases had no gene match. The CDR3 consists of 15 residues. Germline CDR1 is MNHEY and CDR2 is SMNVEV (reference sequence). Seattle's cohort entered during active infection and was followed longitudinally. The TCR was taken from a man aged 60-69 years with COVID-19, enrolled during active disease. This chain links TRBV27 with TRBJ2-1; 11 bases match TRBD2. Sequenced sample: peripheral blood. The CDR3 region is CASSPLAGDNNEQFF. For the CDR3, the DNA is TGTGCCAGCAGTCCACTAGCGGGAGATAACAATGAGCAGTTCTTC.